This TCR beta chain was found in a study of T cells in Graves' hyperthyroidism and ophthalmopathy. PBMCs stemmed from 10 ml fresh peripheral blood. Amplification targeted TCR beta CDR3 regions from RNA transcripts. A first-round RT-PCR of the TCR CDR3 used the HTBI primer set. TCRdb independently ran MiXCR on the multiplex PCR reads; one entry per CDR3 protein. The sample contains around 430,000 distinct CDR3 sequences, more than 13% of which appear only once. CDR1 MNHNS and CDR2 SASEGT come from the germline V gene. The CDR3 is made up of 13 amino acids. Trimming removed 5 bases at V and 4 bases at J, with 9 bases between. As regards this clonotype: Its matching antigen is unknown.

Findings and caveats of the study: Researchers report that a 13 V-J model separated ophthalmopathy from stable hyperthyroidism. Ophthalmopathy onset followed model prediction by a median approximately seven months.

The receptor's source is a woman aged 30 to 39 with Graves' hyperthyroidism. Sequenced sample: blood. The rearrangement joins TRBV6-1 to TRBJ2-1; D possibly corresponds to TRBD1 (5 bases). The CDR3 protein is CASSSAGYNEQFF. The CDR3 DNA follows: TGTGCCAGCAGTTCGGCAGGGTACAATGAGCAGTTCTTC.